This T cell receptor (beta chain) comes out of a study of blood T cells in healthy people across ages. Using a J-beta primer mix together with a sample-barcoded 5' primer, a second PCR was run for roughly 7 to 11 cycles. A 12-random-nucleotide template-switch adaptor tagged each cDNA molecule. Each CDR3 protein gets one entry after TCRdb re-called the 5' RACE reads with MiXCR. The sample lists 850,000 to 1,100,000 distinct CDR3 sequences; roughly two fifths were seen once. There are a few counts of this clonotype. Germline CDR1 MNHEY, CDR2 SVGAGI. The CDR3 sequence is 14 residues long. The V and J ends lost 7 bases and 0 bases respectively, with 12 bases between them.

The receptor was isolated from a man aged 18 to 30 in good health. The sequenced sample consisted of blood. V and J are TRBV6-5 and TRBJ1-2; D gene ambiguous. CDR3 coding DNA: TGTGCCAGCATGCGGACGGCTACTAACTATGGCTACACCTTC. Its protein is CASMRTATNYGYTF.